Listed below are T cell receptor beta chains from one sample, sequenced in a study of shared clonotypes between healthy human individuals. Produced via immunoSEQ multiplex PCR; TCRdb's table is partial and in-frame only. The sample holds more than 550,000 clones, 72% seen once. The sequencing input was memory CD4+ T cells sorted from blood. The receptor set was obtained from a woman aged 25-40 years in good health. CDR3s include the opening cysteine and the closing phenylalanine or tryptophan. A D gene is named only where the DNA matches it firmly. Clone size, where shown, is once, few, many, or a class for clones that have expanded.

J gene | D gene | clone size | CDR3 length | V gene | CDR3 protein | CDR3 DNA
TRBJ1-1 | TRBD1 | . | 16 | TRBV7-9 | CASSSGQGAMNTEAFF | TGTGCCAGCAGCTCGGGACAGGGGGCTATGAACACTGAAGCTTTCTTT
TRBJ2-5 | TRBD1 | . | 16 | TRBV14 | CASSQLGDRTQETQYF | TGTGCCAGCAGCCAACTGGGGGACAGAACCCAAGAGACCCAGTACTTC
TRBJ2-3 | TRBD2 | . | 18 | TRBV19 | CASSLYSLAGRLGDTQYF | TGTGCCAGTAGTCTCTATTCGCTAGCGGGCCGCCTGGGAGATACGCAGTATTTT
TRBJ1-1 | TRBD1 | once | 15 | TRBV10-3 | CAIRGDGTGGPEAFF | TGTGCCATCAGGGGAGATGGGACAGGGGGACCTGAAGCTTTCTTT
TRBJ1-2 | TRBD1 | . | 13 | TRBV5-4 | CASSSGGFDGYTF | TGTGCCAGCAGCTCAGGGGGCTTTGATGGCTACACCTTC
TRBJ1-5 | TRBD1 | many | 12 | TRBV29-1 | CSVKQGRQPQHF | TGCAGCGTAAAACAGGGGAGACAGCCCCAGCATTTT
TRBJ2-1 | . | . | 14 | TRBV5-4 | CASSLRTSINEQFF | TGTGCCAGCAGCTTGCGAACTAGTATCAATGAGCAGTTCTTC
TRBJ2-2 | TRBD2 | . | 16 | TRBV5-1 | CASSLSAGGSTGELFF | TGCGCCAGCAGCTTGTCTGCGGGAGGTTCCACCGGGGAGCTGTTTTTT
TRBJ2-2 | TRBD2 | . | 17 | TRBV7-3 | CASSPSGTSGSIGELFF | TGTGCCAGCAGCCCGTCCGGGACTAGCGGGAGTATCGGGGAGCTGTTTTTT
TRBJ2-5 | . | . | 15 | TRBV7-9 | CASSSAIGGGETQYF | TGTGCCAGCAGCTCCGCAATTGGGGGCGGGGAGACCCAGTACTTC
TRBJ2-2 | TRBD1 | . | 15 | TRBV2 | CASRTDRVSTGELFF | TGTGCCAGCAGGACGGACAGGGTGTCCACCGGGGAGCTGTTTTTT
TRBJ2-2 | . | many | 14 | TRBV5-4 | CASSLSERRRELFF | TGTGCCAGCAGCTTATCGGAGCGGCGCCGGGAGCTGTTTTTT
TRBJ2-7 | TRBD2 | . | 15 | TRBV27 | CASSRSGRSTYEQYF | TGTGCCAGCAGTCGTAGCGGGAGGAGTACCTACGAGCAGTACTTC
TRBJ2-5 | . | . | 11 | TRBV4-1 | CASSRDRTQYF | TGCGCCAGCAGCCGGGACCGGACCCAGTACTTC
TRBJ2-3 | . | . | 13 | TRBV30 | CAWSSDRSDTQYF | TGTGCCTGGAGTTCGGACAGATCAGATACGCAGTATTTT
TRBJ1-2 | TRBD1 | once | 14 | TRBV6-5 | CASSPTGQGGGYTF | TGTGCCAGCAGTCCGACGGGACAGGGTGGAGGCTACACCTTC
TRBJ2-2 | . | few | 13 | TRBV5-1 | CASSFGQTGELFF | TGCGCCAGCAGCTTCGGACAAACCGGGGAGCTGTTTTTT
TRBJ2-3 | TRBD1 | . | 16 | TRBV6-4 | CASTKPGTGVTDTQYF | TGTGCCAGCACCAAACCTGGGACAGGGGTAACAGATACGCAGTATTTT
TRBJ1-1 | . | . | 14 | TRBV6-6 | CASSPPGQGTEAFF | TGTGCCAGCAGTCCGCCGGGGCAGGGGACTGAAGCTTTCTTT
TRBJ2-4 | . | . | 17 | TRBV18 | CASSPMSTRLAKNIQYF | TGTGCCAGCTCACCTATGTCCACTCGACTAGCCAAAAACATTCAGTACTTC
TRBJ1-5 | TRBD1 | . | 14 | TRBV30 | CAWSVGQGSQPQHF | TGTGCCTGGAGTGTCGGACAGGGGAGTCAGCCCCAGCATTTT
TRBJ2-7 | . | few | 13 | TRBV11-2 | CASSSSGIYEQYF | TGTGCCAGCAGCTCATCCGGGATCTACGAGCAGTACTTC
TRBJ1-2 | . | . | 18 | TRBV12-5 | CASGLVLRGGGYNYGYTF | TGTGCTAGTGGTTTGGTACTGAGGGGGGGAGGTTATAACTATGGCTACACCTTC
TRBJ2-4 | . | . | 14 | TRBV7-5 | CASSSTGGKNIQYF | TGTGCCAGCAGCTCGACAGGGGGAAAAAACATTCAGTACTTC
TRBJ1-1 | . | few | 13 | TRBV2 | CASSDLGTTEAFF | TGTGCCAGCAGTGACCTGGGGACCACTGAAGCTTTCTTT